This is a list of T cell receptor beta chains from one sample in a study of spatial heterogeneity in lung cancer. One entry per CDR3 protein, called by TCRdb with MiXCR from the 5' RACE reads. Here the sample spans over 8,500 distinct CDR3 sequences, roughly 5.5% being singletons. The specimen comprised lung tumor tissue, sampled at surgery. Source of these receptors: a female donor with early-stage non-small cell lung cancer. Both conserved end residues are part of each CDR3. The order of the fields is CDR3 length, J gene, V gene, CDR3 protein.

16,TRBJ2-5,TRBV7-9,CASSLFSGSGQETQYF
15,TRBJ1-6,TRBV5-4,CASSLQLETGSPLHF
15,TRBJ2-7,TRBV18,CASSPTGAGLNEQYF
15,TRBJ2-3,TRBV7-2,CASTPQGAHTDTQYF
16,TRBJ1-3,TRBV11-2,CASSLGGQGPGNTIYF
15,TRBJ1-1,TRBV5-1,CASSLRDGENTEAFF
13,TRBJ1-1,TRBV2,CASSEEMNTEAFF
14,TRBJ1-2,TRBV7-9,CASSPQGQGDGYTF
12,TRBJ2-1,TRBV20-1,CSAFRDQGEQFF
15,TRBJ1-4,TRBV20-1,CSARDYQLANEKLFF
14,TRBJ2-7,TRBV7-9,CASSPGDRAYEQYF
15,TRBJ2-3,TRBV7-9,CASTGGGVGTDTQYF
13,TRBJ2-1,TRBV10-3,CAISEVPLGGQFF
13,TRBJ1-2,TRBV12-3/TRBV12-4,CASSPRTGAGYTF
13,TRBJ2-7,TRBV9,CASSVEGLGEQYF
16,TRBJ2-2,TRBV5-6,CASSLDSGRSTGELFF
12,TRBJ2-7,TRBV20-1,CSAPFAGSEQYF
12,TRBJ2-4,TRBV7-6,CASSGPGDIQYF
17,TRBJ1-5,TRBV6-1,CASSGRDRGLRDQPQHF
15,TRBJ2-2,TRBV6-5,CASTQGWALTGELFF
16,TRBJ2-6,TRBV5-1,CASSSLQQSGANVLTF
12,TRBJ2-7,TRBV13,CASSTRENEQYF
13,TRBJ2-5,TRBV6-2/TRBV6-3,CASRKDRQETQYF
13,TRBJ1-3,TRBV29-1,CSVGSDRRNTIYF
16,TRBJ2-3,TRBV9,CASSEGLAGVGDTQYF
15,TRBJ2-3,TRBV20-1,CSAGPSGRARDTQYF
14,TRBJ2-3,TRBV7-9,CASKLRGGADTQYF
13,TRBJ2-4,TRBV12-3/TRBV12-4,CASSLEDGGIQYF
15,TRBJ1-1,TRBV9,CASSPSWGANTEAFF
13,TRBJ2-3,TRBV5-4,CASSPPSTDTQYF
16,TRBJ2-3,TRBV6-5,CASSFAGGLSTDTQYF
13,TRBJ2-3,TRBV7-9,CASSSSTLPTQYF
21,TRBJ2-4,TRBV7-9,CASSPDPGQGTRSFIQNIQYF
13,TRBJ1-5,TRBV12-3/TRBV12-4,CASRRLSNQPQHF
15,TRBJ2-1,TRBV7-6,CASSFWGESYNEQFF
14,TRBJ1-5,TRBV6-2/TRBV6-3,CASSYLGFSQPQHF
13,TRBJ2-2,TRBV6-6,CAIGGPNTGELFF
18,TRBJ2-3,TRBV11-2,CASSAQTPGLAYTDTQYF
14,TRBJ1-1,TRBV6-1,CASRDNGPNTEAFF
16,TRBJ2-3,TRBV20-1,CSARRGTSGGTDTQYF
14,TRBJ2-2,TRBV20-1,CSARAAGGPGELFF
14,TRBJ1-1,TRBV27,CASSPRGQYPEAFF
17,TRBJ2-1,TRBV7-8,CASSLAGTGNSYNEQFF
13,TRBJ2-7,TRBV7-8,CASSRLAGYEQYF
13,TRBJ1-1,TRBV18,CASGYRGGTEAFF
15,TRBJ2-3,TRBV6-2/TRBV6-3,CASTYAGTSLDTQYF
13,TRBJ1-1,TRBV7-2,CASSLEGQGKAFF
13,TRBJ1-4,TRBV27,CATSQGGGEKLFF
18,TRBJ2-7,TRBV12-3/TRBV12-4,CASSSSGTSGRLTYEQYF
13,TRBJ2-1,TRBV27,CASSLNSGGAWFF